The clone carrying this TCR beta chain was observed a handful of times. Its antigen is not identified. The V gene lost 5 bases and the J gene lost 2 bases, with 13 bases spanning the gap. CDR1 and CDR2 from the germline V gene are MNHEY and SVGAGI. This CDR3 spans 15 amino acids. The sample originates from a study of cytomegalovirus exposure and HLA in healthy donors. Whole-study context: T cells numbering approximately 170 million yielded 95 million to 140 million unique TCR beta sequences in an earlier analysis. Study results and limitations: Exclusion as indistinguishable affected some V segments, including TRBV6-2 and TRBV6-3. Analyses of presence/absence relied on an assumption of roughly uniform sequencing depth across donors.

The primer mix had 60 Vbeta and 13 Jbeta primers. The method was immunoSEQ multiplex PCR; TCRdb's version includes in-frame clones alone and lacks a portion of them. The sample holds approximately 78,000 clones; approximately 70% are singletons and the top ten take roughly a fifth. The clonotype originates from a man between 40 and 49 years old in good health and CMV-seropositive. The rearrangement uses TRBV6-5 and TRBJ1-3, with D unclear. Material for sequencing was PBMCs. The CDR3 protein is CASSPLPVPGNTIYF. In DNA, the CDR3 is TGTGCCAGCAGTCCACTTCCGGTTCCTGGAAACACCATATATTTT.